These T cell receptor beta chains were read from a single sample in a study of blood T cells in healthy people across ages. From the 5' RACE reads, TCRdb called clonotypes with MiXCR, one entry per CDR3 protein. The sample consists of around 500,000 distinct CDR3 sequences, about 45% of them appearing once. The sample consisted of blood. These receptors were obtained from a man older than 75 in good health. CDR3s include the opening cysteine and the closing phenylalanine or tryptophan. Each record gives: CDR3 protein, CDR3 DNA, V gene, D gene, J gene. The D gene is left open where the match is weak.

CASSLVAHVNTEAFF	TGTGCCAGCAGCTTAGTCGCACATGTGAACACTGAAGCTTTCTTT	TRBV11-2	-	TRBJ1-1
CASRLTRAYERYF	TGTGCCAGCAGGTTGACTAGGGCCTACGAGCGGTACTTC	TRBV6-5	-	TRBJ2-7
CATSDGGRPPYEQYF	TGTGCCACCAGTGATGGGGGCAGGCCCCCCTACGAGCAGTACTTC	TRBV24-1	-	TRBJ2-7
CASSPVGGRDNEQFF	TGTGCCAGCTCACCAGTCGGAGGGCGGGACAATGAGCAGTTCTTC	TRBV18	-	TRBJ2-1
CASSHGASQETQYF	TGTGCCAGCAGCCACGGGGCTAGCCAAGAGACCCAGTACTTC	TRBV6-2/TRBV6-3	-	TRBJ2-5
CSAGQGVGPTNEKLFF	TGCAGTGCGGGACAGGGAGTTGGGCCAACTAATGAAAAACTGTTTTTT	TRBV20-1	TRBD1	TRBJ1-4
CASSPGTSGGLQETQYF	TGTGCCAGCTCACCAGGGACTAGCGGAGGGCTTCAAGAGACCCAGTACTTC	TRBV18	TRBD2	TRBJ2-5
CASSPRDYYNSPLHF	TGTGCCAGCAGCCCCCGGGACTACTATAATTCACCCCTCCACTTT	TRBV7-2	-	TRBJ1-6
CASSVSQGPYEQYF	TGTGCCAGCAGCGTTAGTCAGGGGCCCTACGAGCAGTACTTC	TRBV7-2	-	TRBJ2-7
CASSNIPGLRDTGELFF	TGTGCCAGCAGCAATATTCCGGGTCTAAGGGACACCGGGGAGCTGTTTTTT	TRBV7-9	-	TRBJ2-2